This TCR beta chain was identified during a study of blood T cell repertoires in COVID-19. Study in general: Acute-phase and convalescent COVID-19 samples originated in the United States, Italy and Spain. Sources were T cells, B-cell-depleted T cells, or PBMCs; the material itself was cDNA or gDNA.

Study processing details: Cell counts per sample came from amplifying reference gene primers. Sequencing used immunoSEQ multiplex PCR; TCRdb keeps in-frame clones, though not all of them. The D gene and trimming were derived from the DNA, and the V and J assignments and clone size from that table. The top ten clones hold approximately 11% of a sample with roughly 76,000 clones, roughly 87% of them seen once. The germline gives CDR1 SGHRS, CDR2 YFSETQ. V dropped 3 bases and J dropped 4; count of bases not matched to a gene: 9. The CDR3 is made up of 16 amino acids. The V and J genes are TRBV5-1 and TRBJ2-1, with 8 positions matching TRBD2. This TCR came from a young woman with acute or convalescent COVID-19. Sample: peripheral blood. CDR3 loop: CASSSTSGRLYNEQFF. In DNA, the CDR3 is TGCGCCAGCAGCTCCACTAGCGGACGTCTGTACAATGAGCAGTTCTTC. The entire variable domain, with the rest obtained from reference TRBV5-1 and TRBJ2-1, is as follows: KAGVTQTPRYLIKTRGQQVTLSCSPISGHRSVSWYQQTPGQGLQFLFEYFSETQRNKGNFPGRFSGRQFSNSRSEMNVSTLELGDSALYLCASSSTSGRLYNEQFFGPGTRLTVL.